This TCR beta chain was profiled in a study of spatial heterogeneity in lung cancer (dated by TCRdb to about 2019). Regarding the research as a whole: The donors were around 69 patients from the lung TRACERx cohort who had early-stage, untreated non-small cell lung cancer. Follow-up PBMC samples were sequenced whenever the samples were available, and the median time to follow-up was 2 to 3 years after resection. Beta-chain transcripts were consistently detected in greater numbers than alpha-chain transcripts, which likely reflected higher beta-chain transcript abundance. In the raw uncorrected reads, each unique combination of TCR and UMI appeared more than ten times on average. In non-small cell lung cancer, the study quantitatively compared TCR alpha and beta repertoires across several tumor regions, matched nontumor lung, and blood. TCR repertoire features were related to nonsynonymous mutation counts determined by whole-exome sequencing of tumor tissue. Both alpha and beta chains were TCR-sequenced in samples taken at surgery, namely 220 tumor regions, around 70 matched nontumor lung samples and about 58 PBMC samples. Study-level results and caveats: Only 14 patients were included in comparisons of baseline and follow-up blood repertoires. Additional single-cell paired TCR alpha and beta sequencing was considered necessary to confirm, at a functional level, the hypothesis that regional TCRs recognize regional mutations. Ubiquitous expanded tumor TCRs were found in blood more often at tumor resection than at routine follow-up.

Explained via the paper, the time point label denotes: blood at routine non-recurrence follow-up after resection. For TCR sequencing, whole RNA was extracted from tumor and nontumor lung tissue, or from cryopreserved PBMC samples, and no cell sorting was done. Only patients for whom sufficient RNA was available from at least two tumor regions were selected for TCR sequencing. Comment on this clonotype: What antigen it recognizes has not been identified. Base qualities are not provided; no much larger clone lies one nucleotide away.

The library was built by means of 5' RACE. The sequencing machine was a NextSeq 500. In the TCR library protocol, a unique molecular identifier was attached to each TCR cDNA molecule so that PCR and sequencing errors could be corrected. The original pipeline was this. TCR identification, UMI-based error correction and CDR3 extraction were performed with Decombinator tools. Expanded TCRs were defined as those above a frequency of 2 per 1,000, corresponding to the top 1% of the tumor frequency distribution. Each repertoire was subsampled 100 times to 5,000 TCRs, after which Renyi diversity was computed with the R vegan package. To build CDR3 similarity networks, amino acid triplet string-kernel similarity was used, and CDR3s were connected when their pairwise similarity was above 0.82. Using fastp at Q25 and MiXCR, TCRdb reprocessed the public reads and kept productive beta chains. Rows with one shared CDR3 protein collapse into an entry with the most common genes and DNA. TCRdb, rather than the study authors, made the V and J calls. The sample has roughly 110,000 distinct CDR3 sequences on record, roughly 10% of them singletons. Less than 25% of the sample comes from the top ten.

The cysteine opens and the phenylalanine closes a CDR3 of 15 amino acids. Of all the DNA, just the CDR3 is kept, 45 bases in frame from base 1. The junction shows trimming of 6 bases on V and 0 bases on J, plus 12 bases between the germline ends. CDR1 is given as MDHEN and CDR2 as SYDVKM, both from the germline V gene. Material: PBMCs, obtained at follow-up. The chain links TRBV28 with TRBJ1-5, with no reliable assignment of the D segment. This clonotype was sampled from a female donor with early-stage non-small cell lung cancer. The CDR3 here reads CASSPFINSNQPQHF. Read as DNA, the sequence is TGTGCCAGCAGCCCTTTCATCAATAGCAATCAGCCCCAGCATTTT.